This is a list of T cell receptor beta chains from one sample in a study of T cell responses to AZD1222 COVID-19 vaccine. Data came from immunoSEQ multiplex PCR; TCRdb stores just in-frame clones and leaves some out. Of about 99,000 clones in the sample, around nine tenths are singletons; the top ten hold 18%. The sample here was peripheral blood, taken on day 0 of AZD1222 vaccination. Receptors originate from an adult in good health. The CDR3 runs from the conserved cysteine through the conserved F or W. The order of the fields is clone size, D gene, V gene, J gene, CDR3 DNA, CDR3 protein. The D gene is left open where the match is weak. Part of the rows lack a size; the others show once, few, many or a class for expanded clones.

size: once
D: TRBD2
V: TRBV3-1/TRBV3-2
J: TRBJ2-7
DNA: TGTGCCAGCAGCCAAGATGGGGGACTAGTCTACGAGCAGTACTTC
CDR3: CASSQDGGLVYEQYF

size: -
D: TRBD1
V: TRBV6-5
J: TRBJ1-2
DNA: TGTGCCAGCAGTTACCGAGGGGGCTATATTGGCTACACCTTC
CDR3: CASSYRGGYIGYTF

size: -
D: -
V: TRBV5-5
J: TRBJ2-7
DNA: TGTGCCAGCAGCCGTTCCTACGAGCAGTACTTC
CDR3: CASSRSYEQYF

size: -
D: -
V: TRBV10-1
J: TRBJ1-2
DNA: TGCGCCAGCAGTGTGGGGGCGTGGGGCTACACCTTC
CDR3: CASSVGAWGYTF

size: -
D: -
V: TRBV2
J: TRBJ2-2
DNA: TGTGCCAGCAGGGAAGATAGGGTAATCGTCGGGGAGCTGTTTTTT
CDR3: CASREDRVIVGELFF

size: -
D: -
V: TRBV7-9
J: TRBJ1-5
DNA: TGTGCCAGCAGCTTAGGAGCACAGGGATATCAGCCCCAGCATTTT
CDR3: CASSLGAQGYQPQHF

size: -
D: TRBD1
V: TRBV19
J: TRBJ2-7
DNA: TGTGCCAGTAGAAGGGGACAGGGGGATTACGAGCAGTACTTC
CDR3: CASRRGQGDYEQYF

size: many
D: -
V: TRBV6-2/TRBV6-3
J: TRBJ1-1
DNA: TGTGCCAGCAGTTACTCGGTTAACACTGAAGCTTTCTTT
CDR3: CASSYSVNTEAFF

size: -
D: -
V: TRBV18
J: TRBJ1-2
DNA: TGTGCCAGCTCACCAATTGGGGATGGCTACACCTTC
CDR3: CASSPIGDGYTF

size: -
D: -
V: TRBV3-1/TRBV3-2
J: TRBJ1-2
DNA: TGTGCCAGCAGCCAAGATGGTGGGGGTCAGCCGGGCTACACCTTC
CDR3: CASSQDGGGQPGYTF

size: -
D: -
V: TRBV4-1
J: TRBJ2-7
DNA: TGCGCCAGCAGCCTTACTACGCCCACTCCCCTCTACGAGCAGTACTTC
CDR3: CASSLTTPTPLYEQYF

size: -
D: TRBD1
V: TRBV11-2
J: TRBJ1-2
DNA: TGTGCCAGCAGCCTCCGGACAGGGGAAGCGATCGGCTACACCTTC
CDR3: CASSLRTGEAIGYTF

size: -
D: -
V: TRBV7-9
J: TRBJ2-7
DNA: TGTGCCAGCAGCTCACAGAGCTCCTACGAGCAGTACTTC
CDR3: CASSSQSSYEQYF

size: -
D: -
V: TRBV10-3
J: TRBJ1-2
DNA: TGTGCCATCAGTGAGAATCCGGGATCGGTCTATGGCTACACCTTC
CDR3: CAISENPGSVYGYTF

size: -
D: -
V: TRBV29-1
J: TRBJ2-7
DNA: TGCAGCGTTACCATAACCCTGGGGGCATACGAGCAGTACTTC
CDR3: CSVTITLGAYEQYF

size: -
D: -
V: TRBV13
J: TRBJ1-1
DNA: TGTGCCAGCAGCTCTTCTATGAACACTGAAGCTTTCTTT
CDR3: CASSSSMNTEAFF

size: -
D: TRBD1
V: TRBV6-1
J: TRBJ1-2
DNA: TGTGCCAGCAGTGAACCGTGGGGCTCAGGGGGAGGGGGAGGCTACACCTTC
CDR3: CASSEPWGSGGGGGYTF

size: few
D: TRBD1
V: TRBV19
J: TRBJ2-7
DNA: TGTGCCATCTACCCCCGGACAGGGGAAAGCGAGCAGTACTTC
CDR3: CAIYPRTGESEQYF

size: -
D: -
V: TRBV30
J: TRBJ1-6
DNA: TGTGCCTGGAGCCAGACAGTATATAATTCACCCCTCCACTTT
CDR3: CAWSQTVYNSPLHF

size: -
D: TRBD1
V: TRBV27
J: TRBJ2-6
DNA: TGTGCCAGCAGTCCTGGGACAGGCCACTCTGGGGCCAACGTCCTGACTTTC
CDR3: CASSPGTGHSGANVLTF